These 23 T cell receptor beta chains were sequenced from one sample in a study of cytomegalovirus exposure and HLA in healthy donors. 13 Jbeta primers and 60 Vbeta primers were used for the PCR. Sequenced by immunoSEQ multiplex PCR; TCRdb stores in-frame clones only, minus some. The data hold 55,000 to 80,000 clones, with about 77% observed a single time. What was sequenced was PBMCs. These receptor sequences come from a man aged 40-49 years in good health and CMV-seronegative.

The chain has TRBV2 and TRBJ2-1; TRBD2 aligns across 12 bases. The CDR3 has 15 amino acids. CDR1 is SNHLY and CDR2 is FYNNEI in the germline V gene. V was pared by 6 bases and J by 8 bases, with 8 bases of the junction left unmatched. In nucleotides, the CDR3 is TGTGCCAGCAGACCCCTAGCGGGAGGGTGGGATGAGCAGTTCTTC. Translated: CASRPLAGGWDEQFF.

The V gene is TRBV5-1, the J gene TRBJ2-5, with TRBD2 identical over 9 bases. This CDR3 is 14 amino acids long. J was trimmed by 5 bases and V by 4 bases; bases with no gene match: 6. The germline V gene encodes CDR1 SGHRS and CDR2 YFSETQ. CDR3 in DNA: TGCGCCAGCAGCGGCGGGGGGGCTAGGGAGACCCAGTACTTC. Translated, it gives CASSGGGARETQYF. Full variable domain (outside the CDR3, taken from reference TRBV5-1 and TRBJ2-5): KAGVTQTPRYLIKTRGQQVTLSCSPISGHRSVSWYQQTPGQGLQFLFEYFSETQRNKGNFPGRFSGRQFSNSRSEMNVSTLELGDSALYLCASSGGGARETQYFGPGTRLLVL.

The chain has TRBV18 and TRBJ1-5; a possible D gene is TRBD1 (6 bases). This CDR3 is 14 amino acids long. V was pared by 2 bases and J by 7 bases, with 12 bases between. Looked up from germline, CDR1 is KGHSH and CDR2 is LQKENI. The chain's CDR3 is CASSPIQGSQPQHF. The CDR3 DNA reads as TGTGCCAGCTCACCAATACAGGGAAGCCAGCCCCAGCATTTT.

This chain links TRBV5-5 with TRBJ1-4, with 8 bases lining up with TRBD1. From germline, CDR1 is SGHKS and CDR2 YYEKEE (reference sequence). CDR3 length: 16 residues. V trimming: 2 bases; J trimming: 4 bases; junction bases outside the gene matches: 7. The CDR3 loop reads CASSFRTGSYNEKLFF. The CDR3 DNA reads TGTGCCAGCAGCTTTCGGACAGGGTCCTATAATGAAAAACTGTTTTTT.

The chain couples TRBV27 to TRBJ2-2, with TRBD2 identical over 8 bases. Per germline, CDR1 MNHEY and CDR2 SMNVEV (reference sequence). This CDR3 comprises 14 residues. The V segment lost 8 bases and the J segment 6 bases; nucleotides outside the gene matches: 8. The DNA of the CDR3 is TGTGCCAGCGGTATCGGGGGGGCCCCCGGGGAGCTGTTTTTT. Translated, it gives CASGIGGAPGELFF.

The genes are TRBV29-1 and TRBJ1-1; 9 bases map to TRBD1. J was trimmed by 5 bases and V by 8 bases; bases with no gene match: 9. In germline, CDR1 is SQVTM, CDR2 ANQGSEA. The CDR3 extends over 13 amino acids. CDR3 nucleotides: TGCAGCTCGTCCGGGACAGGGAGTACTGAAGCTTTCTTT. This encodes CSSSGTGSTEAFF.

J is TRBJ1-1 and V is TRBV25-1; D is perhaps TRBD1 (5 bases). The CDR3 length is 15 residues. V was trimmed by 6 bases and J by 1 base, leaving 15 bases between them. Germline assignment: CDR1 MGHDK and CDR2 SYGVNS. The chain's CDR3 is CASRSFGGKNTEAFF. The CDR3 nucleotides are TGTGCCAGCAGATCCTTCGGGGGAAAGAACACTGAAGCTTTCTTT.

This clone was recorded a few times. The chain couples TRBV21-1 to TRBJ1-1; the table gives TRBD1 as D, unverified against the DNA. TRBV21-1 is a pseudogene. The length of the CDR3 is 16 residues. CDR3 sequence: CASNSPIQVLNTEAFF. The CDR3 DNA is TGTGCCAGCAACTCCCCGATACAGGTCTTAAACACTGAAGCTTTCTTT.

This clone is a singleton in its sample. The chain is built from TRBV18 and TRBJ2-7, with a possible D match to TRBD2 (5 bases). The CDR3 has 14 amino acids. The germline CDR1 and CDR2 sequences are KGHSH and LQKENI. V dropped 3 bases and J dropped 3 bases, with 12 bases sitting between them. DNA of the CDR3: TGTGCCAGCTCACCGAATCCTGGAGGCTACGAGCAGTACTTC. It is translated as CASSPNPGGYEQYF.

J is TRBJ2-1 and V is TRBV7-8; possibly TRBD1 for D (5 bases). This CDR3 contains 17 residues. The V end lost 3 bases, the J end lost 4 bases, and 19 bases lay between the germline ends. Germline V gene sequence: CDR1 SGHVS, CDR2 FQNEAQ. DNA of the CDR3: TGTGCCAGCAGCTTGGGGCGCCTGGGGCTTTATTACAATGAGCAGTTCTTC. Translation gives CASSLGRLGLYYNEQFF.

The chain couples TRBV7-9 to TRBJ1-6, with TRBD1 as a possible D gene (5 bases). V was shortened by 3 bases and J by 7 bases, with 10 bases between the two germline ends. CDR3 length equals 14 residues. CDR1 is SEHNR and CDR2 is FQNEAQ in the germline V gene (reference sequence). The CDR3 DNA reads as TGTGCCAGCAGCTTTCAGGGTGGAAATTCACCCCTCCACTTT. Translated, it gives CASSFQGGNSPLHF.

This clone was seen many times. The chain is built from TRBV2 and TRBJ2-2; TRBD2 aligns across 15 bases. This CDR3 is built from 18 residues. V gave up 6 bases and J gave up 3 bases; unmatched junction bases: 8. The V gene's germline CDR1 is SNHLY and CDR2 FYNNEI. The CDR3 nucleotides read TGTGCCAGCAGCTCAGGACTAGCGGGAGGGCGGCACACCGGGGAGCTGTTTTTT. Translating it yields CASSSGLAGGRHTGELFF.

In nucleotides, the CDR3 is TGCAGCGTTCGGGACTACAATGAGCAGTTCTTC. Residues: CSVRDYNEQFF. The chain joins TRBV29-1 to TRBJ2-1; D might be TRBD2 (5 bases). The CDR3 runs 11 residues. Germline V gives CDR1 SQVTM, CDR2 ANQGSEA. Trimming took off 5 bases at V and 3 bases at J, with 5 bases between the two ends.

The CDR3 reads CASSPGKLYGYTF. In DNA, the CDR3 is TGTGCCAGTAGCCCGGGAAAGCTCTATGGCTACACCTTC. The rearrangement uses TRBV19 and TRBJ1-2; D is ambiguous. Trimming took off 6 bases at V and 4 bases at J, with 12 bases between the two ends. Germline CDR1 LNHDA, CDR2 SQIVND (reference sequence). This CDR3 has 13 residues.

The gene calls are TRBV5-1 and TRBJ2-1; the match to TRBD1 covers 7 bases. V was pared by 4 bases and J by 4 bases, with 8 bases of the junction left unmatched. Germline values: CDR1 SGHRS, CDR2 YFSETQ. This CDR3 region has 15 residues. CDR3 bases: TGCGCCAGCAGCCGAGGACAGGCATTTTACAATGAGCAGTTCTTC. Translating gives CASSRGQAFYNEQFF.

V usage is TRBV6-5 and J usage is TRBJ2-7, with 9 bases fitting TRBD1. Germline V gene data show CDR1 as MNHEY and CDR2 as SVGAGI. CDR3 length: 13 amino acids. Trimming at V came to 5 bases and at J to 7 bases, leaving 6 bases not matched to a gene. CDR3 region: CASSAGQGGEQYF. CDR3 nucleotides: TGTGCCAGCAGTGCGGGACAGGGCGGGGAGCAGTACTTC.

This clone was seen once. The chain employs TRBV6-6 and TRBJ2-7; 13 nucleotides match TRBD2. The J segment lost 3 bases and the V segment lost 6 bases, leaving 5 bases of the junction unmatched. The germline V gene encodes CDR1 MNHNY and CDR2 SVGAGI (reference sequence). The CDR3 has 15 amino acids. The CDR3 DNA is TGTGCCAGCAGACGGACTAGCGGGGGAAACTACGAGCAGTACTTC. This encodes CASRRTSGGNYEQYF.

The chain carries TRBV6-1 and TRBJ2-5; 7 bases are a match to TRBD2. Germline-derived CDR1 and CDR2 are MNHNS and SASEGT. V lost 4 bases to trimming and J lost 5 bases; unmatched junction nucleotides: 7. The CDR3 extends over 14 amino acids. CDR3 nucleotide sequence: TGTGCCAGCAGTGGGGCGGGAGCGAGGGAGACCCAGTACTTC. Translating it yields CASSGAGARETQYF.

The chain uses TRBV28 and TRBJ2-7, with TRBD2 matching 9 bases. This CDR3 is 16 amino acids long. Germline V gene data show CDR1 as MDHEN and CDR2 as SYDVKM. V lost 3 bases and J lost 0; bases outside the gene matches: 6. The chain's CDR3 is CASSFPEREASYEQYF. CDR3 bases: TGTGCCAGCAGTTTTCCGGAGCGGGAGGCCTCCTACGAGCAGTACTTC.

The chain joins TRBV19 to TRBJ1-6; TRBD1 might be the D (5 bases). In germline, CDR1 is LNHDA, CDR2 SQIVND (reference sequence). This CDR3 is built from 15 residues. V was clipped by 5 bases and J by 7 bases, with 15 bases between them. The chain's CDR3 is CASSRLEGPNSPLHF. The CDR3 nucleotides are TGTGCCAGTAGTCGGTTGGAGGGACCAAATTCACCCCTCCACTTT.

The gene calls are TRBV18 and TRBJ2-7, with D perhaps TRBD2 (6 bases). CDR3 length equals 14 residues. Per the germline V gene, CDR1 is KGHSH and CDR2 is LQKENI. Trimming shortened V by 3 bases and J by 0 bases, and 9 bases separated the two germline ends. CDR3 nucleotides: TGTGCCAGCTCACCGCGGGACCGCTCCTACGAGCAGTACTTC. Translating gives CASSPRDRSYEQYF.

J is TRBJ2-3 and V is TRBV4-1; tentative D call: TRBD1 (5 bases). Germline-derived CDR1 and CDR2 are MGHRA and YSYEKL. V shed 6 bases and J shed 0 bases, with 7 bases lying between them. The CDR3 totals 13 residues. The CDR3 region has the DNA TGCGCCAGCAGGGACACAAGCACAGATACGCAGTATTTT. Encoded protein: CASRDTSTDTQYF.

The chain combines TRBV6-6 with TRBJ1-1; weak D call: TRBD1 (6 bases). The length of the CDR3 is 12 residues. V was cut by 7 bases and J by 10 bases, with 16 bases left in between. Germline assignment: CDR1 MNHNY and CDR2 SVGAGI (reference sequence). Written as DNA, the CDR3 is TGTGCCAGCACCGCAGGGGCGGGAGCAGCTTTCTTT. Translated: CASTAGAGAAFF.